This T cell receptor beta chain was identified during a study of T cell responses to AZD1222 COVID-19 vaccine. Produced via immunoSEQ multiplex PCR; TCRdb's table is partial and in-frame only. The top ten hold approximately 3.9% of the sample, which has tens of thousands of clones, about 78% seen once. Germline lookup yields CDR1 LNHDA and CDR2 SQIVND (reference sequence). This CDR3 region has 15 residues. Deletions cut 6 bases from V and 0 bases from J, with 11 bases between. Sequenced here: peripheral blood, sampled on day 0 of AZD1222 vaccination. This sequence was found in an adult in good health. The gene calls are TRBV19 and TRBJ2-2; perhaps TRBD1 as D (5 bases). DNA of the CDR3: TGTGCCAGTAGCCAGGGTCGGTCGAACACCGGGGAGCTGTTTTTT. As protein: CASSQGRSNTGELFF.